These T cell receptor beta chains were read from a single sample in a study of shared clonotypes between healthy human individuals. Assay: immunoSEQ multiplex PCR; the TCRdb copy retains only in-frame clones and omits some. The sample has around 2,000,000 clones; about 94% are singletons. The sample taken for sequencing was naive CD8+ T cells sorted from blood. These receptors all stem from a man younger than 35 in good health. The CDR3 runs from the conserved cysteine through the conserved F or W. Fields, in order: clone size, V gene, D gene, J gene, CDR3 length, CDR3 DNA, CDR3 protein. The D gene is left open where the match is weak. Expanded clones get a size class; other rows say once, few or many, or leave the size out.

clone_size: few
v_call: TRBV30
d_call: .
j_call: TRBJ2-7
cdr3_length: 15
cdr3_nt: TGTGCCTGGAGCACCGAAATACTAGGATCCTACGAGCAGTACTTC
cdr3_aa: CAWSTEILGSYEQYF

clone_size: .
v_call: TRBV11-2
d_call: .
j_call: TRBJ2-7
cdr3_length: 14
cdr3_nt: TGTGCCAGCAGCTTATTAGGGGAGGCCTACGAGCAGTACTTC
cdr3_aa: CASSLLGEAYEQYF

clone_size: .
v_call: TRBV5-1
d_call: .
j_call: TRBJ2-2
cdr3_length: 16
cdr3_nt: TGCGCCAGCAGCTTGGCCGCCTCCCGCGACACCGGGGAGCTGTTTTTT
cdr3_aa: CASSLAASRDTGELFF

clone_size: once
v_call: TRBV4-3
d_call: TRBD1
j_call: TRBJ2-1
cdr3_length: 14
cdr3_nt: TGCGCCAGCAGCCAATACAGGGGAAACAATGAGCAGTTCTTC
cdr3_aa: CASSQYRGNNEQFF

clone_size: .
v_call: TRBV28
d_call: TRBD2
j_call: TRBJ2-3
cdr3_length: 16
cdr3_nt: TGTGCCAGCTCTCAGGCTAGCGGGGGATCAAGAGATACGCAGTATTTT
cdr3_aa: CASSQASGGSRDTQYF

clone_size: .
v_call: TRBV2
d_call: .
j_call: TRBJ2-5
cdr3_length: 15
cdr3_nt: TGTGCCAGCAGTGAAGAAGGTATATCCGGGGAGACCCAGTACTTC
cdr3_aa: CASSEEGISGETQYF

clone_size: .
v_call: TRBV27
d_call: TRBD1
j_call: TRBJ2-7
cdr3_length: 15
cdr3_nt: TGTGCCAGCAGTTACGGACAGGCAAGCTCCTACGAGCAGTACTTC
cdr3_aa: CASSYGQASSYEQYF

clone_size: .
v_call: TRBV19
d_call: .
j_call: TRBJ2-7
cdr3_length: 14
cdr3_nt: TGTGCCAGTAGTATCGGGGGTTTGGGATACGAGCAGTACTTC
cdr3_aa: CASSIGGLGYEQYF

clone_size: .
v_call: TRBV4-1
d_call: .
j_call: TRBJ1-4
cdr3_length: 15
cdr3_nt: TGCGCCAGCAGCCAAGAAGCTCAACTAAGGGAAAAACTGTTTTTT
cdr3_aa: CASSQEAQLREKLFF

clone_size: .
v_call: TRBV10-1
d_call: TRBD1
j_call: TRBJ2-1
cdr3_length: 14
cdr3_nt: TGCGCCAGCAGTGAGGGGGACAGGGATGATGAGCAGTTCTTC
cdr3_aa: CASSEGDRDDEQFF

clone_size: .
v_call: TRBV7-9
d_call: TRBD1
j_call: TRBJ2-7
cdr3_length: 14
cdr3_nt: TGTGCCAGCAGCTATACCCCAACAGGGGCCGAGCAGTACTTC
cdr3_aa: CASSYTPTGAEQYF